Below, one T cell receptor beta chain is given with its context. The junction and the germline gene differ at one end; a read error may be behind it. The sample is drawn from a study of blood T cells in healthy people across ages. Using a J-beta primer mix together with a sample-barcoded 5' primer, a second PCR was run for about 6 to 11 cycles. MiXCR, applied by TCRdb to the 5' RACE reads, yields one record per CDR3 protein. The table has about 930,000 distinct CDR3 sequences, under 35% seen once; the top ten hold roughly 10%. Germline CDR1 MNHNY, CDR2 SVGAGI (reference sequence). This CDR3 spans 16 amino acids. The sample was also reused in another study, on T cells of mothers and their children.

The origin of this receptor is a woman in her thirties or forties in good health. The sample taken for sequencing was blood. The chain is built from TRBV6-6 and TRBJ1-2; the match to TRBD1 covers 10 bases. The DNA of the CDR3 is TGTGCCAGCAGTTACTCGACGACAGGGGGCGAAGATGGCCACACCTTC. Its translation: CASSYSTTGGEDGHTF.